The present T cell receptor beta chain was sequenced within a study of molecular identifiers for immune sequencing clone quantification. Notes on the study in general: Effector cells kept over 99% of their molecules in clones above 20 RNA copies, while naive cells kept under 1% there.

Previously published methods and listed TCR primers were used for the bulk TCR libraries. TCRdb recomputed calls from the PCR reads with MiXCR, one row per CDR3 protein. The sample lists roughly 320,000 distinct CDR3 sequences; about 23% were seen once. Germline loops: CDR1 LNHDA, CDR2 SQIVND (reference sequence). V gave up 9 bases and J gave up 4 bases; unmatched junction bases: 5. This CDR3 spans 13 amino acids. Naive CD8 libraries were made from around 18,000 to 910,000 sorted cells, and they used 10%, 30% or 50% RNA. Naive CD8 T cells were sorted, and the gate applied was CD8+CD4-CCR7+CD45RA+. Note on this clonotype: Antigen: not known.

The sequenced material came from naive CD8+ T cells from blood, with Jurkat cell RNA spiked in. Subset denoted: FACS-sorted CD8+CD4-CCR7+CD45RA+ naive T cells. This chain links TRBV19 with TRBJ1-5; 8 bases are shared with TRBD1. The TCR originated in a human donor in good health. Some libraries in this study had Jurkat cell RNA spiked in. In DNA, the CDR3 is TGTGCCAGCGGACAGGGCCAAAATCAGCCCCAGCATTTT. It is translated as CASGQGQNQPQHF.